The sequence of this T cell receptor beta chain was determined in a study of identical twins. Study-wide findings and caveats: The study found excess low generation probability among twin-shared out-of-frame alpha sequences. Abundant cord blood beta clonotypes carried fewer insertions; memory repertoires showed none.

A note on this clonotype: Its cognate antigen is unknown.

From germline, CDR1 is KGHDR and CDR2 SFDVKD. CDR3 length: 13 residues. Unmatched junction bases numbered 3, after V lost 7 bases and J lost 5 bases. Template switching added a universal primer binding site, and final cDNA carried unique molecular identifiers. One entry per CDR3 protein results from TCRdb running MiXCR on the 5' RACE reads. Altogether around 340,000 distinct CDR3 sequences are present, 12% being singletons, with the ten largest covering more than 6%. This same sample was also taken into another study, of yellow fever vaccine responses in identical twins.

The gene calls are TRBV24-1 and TRBJ2-2, with 7 bases that match TRBD1. Sequenced input: CD8+ T cells sorted from blood. The TCR sequence derives from a woman aged 18-29 years in good health. The CDR3, as DNA: TGTGCCACCAGGACAGGGTTTACCGGGGAGCTGTTTTTT. Translated: CATRTGFTGELFF.